This TCR beta chain appears in the sequencing data of a study of blood T cell repertoires in COVID-19. Study overall: Sample material is recorded as cDNA or gDNA derived from T cells, B-cell-depleted T cells, or PBMCs.

Enrolled through a virtual design, the participants were between roughly 18 and 90 years of age and came from about two dozen US areas. Donors in Cohort 3 who had recovered were those with two negative PCRs, healthcare professional clearance, or resolution of their symptoms. In this sample, this clone turned up once. The germline V gene has CDR1 LNHDA and CDR2 SQIVND (reference sequence). Trimming stripped 4 bases from V and 2 bases from J, with 17 bases between. The CDR3 loop spans 16 amino acids. Original analysis: For nucleated cells, counts were estimated from reference gene primer amplification. Sequenced by immunoSEQ multiplex PCR; TCRdb stores in-frame clones only, minus some. V, J and clone size are those of that table, while D and trimming were read from the DNA. The sample has 250,000 to 300,000 clones, roughly 90% seen once; the top ten hold less than 2%.

V gene TRBV19 combines with J gene TRBJ2-5, with D uncertain. The sample was PBMCs or T cells enriched from blood (not recorded which). The TCR was taken from a woman between 35 and 50 years old who had recovered from COVID-19. CDR3 protein: CASSTQIASSQETQYF. CDR3 DNA sequence: TGTGCCAGTAGTACCCAAATCGCGAGTTCTCAAGAGACCCAGTACTTC.